The clone carrying this T cell receptor (beta chain) was found many times. Its antigen remains unidentified. This sample was taken from a study of T cells in Graves' hyperthyroidism and ophthalmopathy. Uncontrolled infection, other autoimmune disease, pregnancy or lactation led to exclusion. Study-wide points: The blood repertoire included most of the expanded thyroid clonotypes above 0.001.

The CDR3 spans 18 residues. CDR1 and CDR2 (germline): LNHDA, SQIVND (reference sequence). J was trimmed by 4 bases and V by 7 bases; bases with no gene match: 16. RNA transcripts provided the source from which TCR beta CDR3 regions were amplified. First-round RT-PCR with HTBI primers amplified the TCR CDR3 region. TCRdb recomputed calls from the multiplex PCR reads with MiXCR, one row per CDR3 protein. Among about 570,000 distinct CDR3 sequences listed, roughly 50% were seen once. Sequencing input: peripheral blood or thyroid tissue (not recorded which). J is TRBJ1-6 and V is TRBV19, with 7 bases identical to TRBD1. This TCR was sampled from an adult woman with Graves' disease, either hyperthyroidism or ophthalmopathy (not recorded which). CDR3 in DNA: TGTGCCAGTAACGAAGGCGTTTTACAGGGACAGTATAATTCACCCCTCCACTTT. It codes for CASNEGVLQGQYNSPLHF.